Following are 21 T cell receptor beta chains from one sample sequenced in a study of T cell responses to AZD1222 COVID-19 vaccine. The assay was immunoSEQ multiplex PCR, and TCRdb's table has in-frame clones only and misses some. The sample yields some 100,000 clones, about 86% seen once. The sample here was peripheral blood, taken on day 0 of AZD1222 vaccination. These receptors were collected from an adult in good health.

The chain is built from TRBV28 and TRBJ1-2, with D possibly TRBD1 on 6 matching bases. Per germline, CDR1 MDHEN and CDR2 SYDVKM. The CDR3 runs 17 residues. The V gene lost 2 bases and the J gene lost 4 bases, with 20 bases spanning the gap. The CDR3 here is CASSLPGGATTLYGYTF. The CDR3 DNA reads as TGTGCCAGCAGTTTACCCGGGGGCGCGACGACTCTCTATGGCTACACCTTC.

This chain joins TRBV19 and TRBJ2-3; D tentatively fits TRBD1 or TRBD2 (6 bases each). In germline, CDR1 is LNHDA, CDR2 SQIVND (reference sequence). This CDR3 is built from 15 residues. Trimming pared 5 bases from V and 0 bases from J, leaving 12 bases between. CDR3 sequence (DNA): TGTGCCAGTAGTCCGCAGGGGACTAGCACAGATACGCAGTATTTT. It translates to CASSPQGTSTDTQYF.

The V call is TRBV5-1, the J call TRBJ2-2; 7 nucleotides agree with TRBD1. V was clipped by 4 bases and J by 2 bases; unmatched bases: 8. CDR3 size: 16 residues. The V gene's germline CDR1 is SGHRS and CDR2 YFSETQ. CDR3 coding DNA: TGCGCCAGCAGCCAGATGGCAGGGGGAAACACCGGGGAGCTGTTTTTT. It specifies CASSQMAGGNTGELFF.

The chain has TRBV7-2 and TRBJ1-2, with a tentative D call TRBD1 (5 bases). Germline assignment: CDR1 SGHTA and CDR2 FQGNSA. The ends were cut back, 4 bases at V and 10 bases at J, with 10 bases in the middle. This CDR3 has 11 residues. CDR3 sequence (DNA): TGTGCCAGCAGCTCGCGGGGGATCTACACCTTC. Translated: CASSSRGIYTF. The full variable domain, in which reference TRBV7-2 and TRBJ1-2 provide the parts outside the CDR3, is GAGVSQSPSNKVTEKGKDVELRCDPISGHTALYWYRQSLGQGLEFLIYFQGNSAPDKSGLPSDRFSAERTGGSVSTLTIQRTQQEDSAVYLCASSSRGIYTFGSGTRLTVV.

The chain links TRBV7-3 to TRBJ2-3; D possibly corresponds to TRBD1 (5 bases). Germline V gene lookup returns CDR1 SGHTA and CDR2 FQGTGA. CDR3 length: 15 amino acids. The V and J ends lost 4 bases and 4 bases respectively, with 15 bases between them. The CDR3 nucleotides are TGTGCCAGCAGCTCGTCAGGGTCTTTGGCAGATACGCAGTATTTT. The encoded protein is CASSSSGSLADTQYF.

This chain's CDR3 is CASSQEARDNQPQHF. As DNA, the CDR3 is TGCGCCAGCAGCCAAGAAGCCCGGGACAATCAGCCCCAGCATTTT. The chain has TRBV4-1 and TRBJ1-5; no reliable D call. Germline V CDR1 and CDR2: MGHRA, YSYEKL. The CDR3 covers 15 residues. V was trimmed by 0 bases and J by 3 bases, leaving 9 bases between them.

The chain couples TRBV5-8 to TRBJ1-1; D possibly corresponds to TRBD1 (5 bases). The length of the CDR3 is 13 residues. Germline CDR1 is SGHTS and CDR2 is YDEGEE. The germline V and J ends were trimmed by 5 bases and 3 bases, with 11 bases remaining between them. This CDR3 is CASRRQSYTEAFF. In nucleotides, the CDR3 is TGTGCCAGCAGGCGACAGAGTTACACTGAAGCTTTCTTT.

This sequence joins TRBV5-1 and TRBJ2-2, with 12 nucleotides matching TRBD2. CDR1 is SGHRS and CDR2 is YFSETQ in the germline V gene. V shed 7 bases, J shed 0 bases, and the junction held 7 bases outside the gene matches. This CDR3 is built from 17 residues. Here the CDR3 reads CASFLLAGGSNTGELFF. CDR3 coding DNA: TGCGCCAGCTTCTTACTAGCGGGGGGCTCGAACACCGGGGAGCTGTTTTTT.

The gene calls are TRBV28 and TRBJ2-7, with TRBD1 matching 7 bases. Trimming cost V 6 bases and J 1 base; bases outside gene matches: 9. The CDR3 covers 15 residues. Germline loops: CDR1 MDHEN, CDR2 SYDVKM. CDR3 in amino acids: CASSPTWDSSYEQYF. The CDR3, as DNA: TGTGCCAGCAGCCCTACCTGGGACAGTTCCTACGAGCAGTACTTC.

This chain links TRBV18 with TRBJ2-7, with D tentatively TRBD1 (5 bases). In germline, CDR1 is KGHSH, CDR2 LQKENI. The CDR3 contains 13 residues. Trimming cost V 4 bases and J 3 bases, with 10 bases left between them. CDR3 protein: CASSRGQDYEQYF. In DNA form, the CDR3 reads TGTGCCAGCTCACGCGGACAAGACTACGAGCAGTACTTC.

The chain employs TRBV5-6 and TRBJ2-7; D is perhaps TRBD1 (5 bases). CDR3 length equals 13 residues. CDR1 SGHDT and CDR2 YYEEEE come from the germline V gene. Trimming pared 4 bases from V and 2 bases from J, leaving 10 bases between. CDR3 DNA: TGTGCCAGCAGCCTGGACATTACCTACGAGCAGTACTTC. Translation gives CASSLDITYEQYF.

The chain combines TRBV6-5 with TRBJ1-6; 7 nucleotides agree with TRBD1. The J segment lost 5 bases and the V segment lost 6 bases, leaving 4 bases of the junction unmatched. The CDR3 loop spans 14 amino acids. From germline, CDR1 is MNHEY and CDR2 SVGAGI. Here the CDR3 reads CASRGDSNNSPLHF. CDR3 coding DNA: TGTGCCAGCAGAGGGGACAGCAATAATTCACCCCTCCACTTT.

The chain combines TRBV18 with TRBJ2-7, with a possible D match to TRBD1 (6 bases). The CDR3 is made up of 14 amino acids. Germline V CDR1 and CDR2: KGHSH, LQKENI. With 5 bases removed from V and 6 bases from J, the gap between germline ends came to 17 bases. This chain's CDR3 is CASSSTGIGGEQYF. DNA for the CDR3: TGTGCCAGCTCATCTACAGGGATTGGGGGCGAGCAGTACTTC.

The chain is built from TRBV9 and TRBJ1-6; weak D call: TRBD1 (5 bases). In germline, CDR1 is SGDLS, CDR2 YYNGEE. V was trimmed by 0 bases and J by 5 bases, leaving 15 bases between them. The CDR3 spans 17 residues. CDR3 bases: TGTGCCAGCAGCGTAGGGATGAGGGACCCAAATAATTCACCCCTCCACTTT. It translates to CASSVGMRDPNNSPLHF.

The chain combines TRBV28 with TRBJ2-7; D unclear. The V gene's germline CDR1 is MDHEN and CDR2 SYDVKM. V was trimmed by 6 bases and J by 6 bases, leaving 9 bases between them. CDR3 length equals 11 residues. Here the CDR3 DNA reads TGTGCCAGCAGCTCTCGGCCCGAGCAGTACTTC. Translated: CASSSRPEQYF.

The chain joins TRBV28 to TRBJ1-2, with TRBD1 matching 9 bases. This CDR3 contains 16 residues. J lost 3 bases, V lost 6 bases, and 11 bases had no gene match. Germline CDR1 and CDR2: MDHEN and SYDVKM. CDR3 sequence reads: CASRRHRDRVDYGYTF. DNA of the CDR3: TGTGCCAGCAGACGCCACCGGGACAGGGTAGACTATGGCTACACCTTC.

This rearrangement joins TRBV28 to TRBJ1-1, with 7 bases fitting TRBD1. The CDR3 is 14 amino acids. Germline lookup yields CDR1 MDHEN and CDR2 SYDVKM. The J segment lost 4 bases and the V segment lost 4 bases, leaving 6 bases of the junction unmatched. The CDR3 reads CASSSPGQLTEAFF. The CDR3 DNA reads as TGTGCCAGCAGTTCCCCGGGACAGCTCACTGAAGCTTTCTTT.

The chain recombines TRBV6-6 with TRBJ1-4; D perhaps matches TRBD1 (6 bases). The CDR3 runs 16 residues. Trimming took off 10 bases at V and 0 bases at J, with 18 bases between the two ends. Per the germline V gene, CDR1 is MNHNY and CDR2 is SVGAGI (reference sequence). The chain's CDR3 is CATRTVSYATNEKLFF. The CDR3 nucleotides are TGTGCCACCCGGACAGTCAGCTATGCAACTAATGAAAAACTGTTTTTT.

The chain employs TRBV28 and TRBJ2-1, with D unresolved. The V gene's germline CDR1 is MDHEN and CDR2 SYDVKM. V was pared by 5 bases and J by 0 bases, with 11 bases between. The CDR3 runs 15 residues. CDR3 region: CASSPDLNSYNEQFF. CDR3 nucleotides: TGTGCCAGCAGTCCAGACCTTAACTCCTACAATGAGCAGTTCTTC.

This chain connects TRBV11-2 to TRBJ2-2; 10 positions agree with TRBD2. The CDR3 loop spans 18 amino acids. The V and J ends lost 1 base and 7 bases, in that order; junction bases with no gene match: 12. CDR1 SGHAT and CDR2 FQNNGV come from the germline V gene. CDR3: CASSLVLRSGGAGGELFF. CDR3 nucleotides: TGTGCCAGCAGCTTAGTGCTTAGAAGCGGGGGGGCAGGCGGGGAGCTGTTTTTT.

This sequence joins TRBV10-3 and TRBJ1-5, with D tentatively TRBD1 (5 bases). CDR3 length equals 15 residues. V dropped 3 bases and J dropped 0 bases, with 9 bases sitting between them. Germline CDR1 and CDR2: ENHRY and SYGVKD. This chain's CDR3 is CAISDRRGSNQPQHF. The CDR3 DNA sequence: TGTGCCATCAGTGATAGAAGGGGTAGCAATCAGCCCCAGCATTTT.